One sample yielded the 9 T cell receptor beta chains listed below, sequenced in a study of T cells in Graves' hyperthyroidism and ophthalmopathy. TCR beta CDR3 regions were amplified from RNA transcripts. First-round RT-PCR of the TCR CDR3 relied on the HTBI primer set. TCRdb reanalysed the multiplex PCR reads using MiXCR and keeps one entry per CDR3 protein. This sample has about 270,000 distinct CDR3 sequences, with 22% found just once. The specimen sequenced was blood. Receptors originate from a man younger than 45 with Graves' ophthalmopathy.

This clonotype appeared a few times. The V and J genes are TRBV7-8 and TRBJ2-3, with D perhaps being TRBD1 or TRBD2 (6 bases each). Trimming stripped 5 bases from V and 1 base from J, with 22 bases between. The CDR3 consists of 18 residues. CDR1 SGHVS and CDR2 FQNEAQ come from the germline V gene. The CDR3 DNA follows: TGTGCCAGCAGCCCAAGTCGGGCGGCTGGGGGGCGCACAGATACGCAGTATTTT. Its protein product is CASSPSRAAGGRTDTQYF.

This clonotype was picked up many times. The chain recombines TRBV20-1 with TRBJ2-7, with TRBD2 matching over 10 bases. This CDR3 comprises 15 residues. J lost 2 bases, V lost 2 bases, and 6 bases had no gene match. From germline, CDR1 is DFQATT and CDR2 SNEGSKA (reference sequence). CDR3 bases: TGCAGTGCTAGACTAGCGGGAGATCGGCCCTACGAGCAGTACTTC. It yields the protein CSARLAGDRPYEQYF.

The chain uses TRBV5-6 and TRBJ2-2; D may match TRBD1 or TRBD2 (5 bases each). Germline V gives CDR1 SGHDT, CDR2 YYEEEE. CDR3 size: 16 residues. The germline V and J ends were trimmed by 2 bases and 2 bases, with 13 bases remaining between them. For the CDR3, the DNA is TGTGCCAGCAGCTTTGAGGGGACCCTAAACACCGGGGAGCTGTTTTTT. It yields the protein CASSFEGTLNTGELFF.

This clonotype was counted between two and nine times. The J gene is TRBJ2-1, the V gene TRBV9; D call uncertain. CDR1 and CDR2 (germline): SGDLS, YYNGEE. This CDR3 comprises 15 residues. V was trimmed by 0 bases and J by 0 bases, leaving 7 bases between them. This CDR3 reads CASSVGVGSYNEQFF. The CDR3, as DNA: TGTGCCAGCAGCGTAGGGGTGGGCTCCTACAATGAGCAGTTCTTC.

CDR3 sequence reads: CASSYSGTGINGYTF. CDR3 bases: TGTGCCAGCAGTTACTCAGGGACAGGGATTAATGGCTACACCTTC. The chain is built from TRBV6-2 or TRBV6-3 and TRBJ1-2; TRBD1 matches at 9 bases. V shed 0 bases and J 6 bases; nucleotides not matched to a gene: 5. CDR1 MNHEY and CDR2 SVGEGT come from the germline V gene. The CDR3 has 15 amino acids.

This clonotype was found a few times. V gene TRBV29-1 combines with J gene TRBJ1-1; possible D gene TRBD1, 6 bases. The CDR3 spans 12 residues. The V gene's germline CDR1 is SQVTM and CDR2 ANQGSEA. The V end was cut by 6 bases, the J end by 3 bases, with 11 bases between. The CDR3 DNA follows: TGCAGCGTCCGAAGGGGGGACACTGAAGCTTTCTTT. Translated: CSVRRGDTEAFF.

This clonotype was counted many times. CDR3 protein: CASSQSWTSYEQYF. The DNA for the CDR3 is TGTGCCAGCAGCCAATCCTGGACGTCCTACGAGCAGTACTTC. The chain joins TRBV3-1 to TRBJ2-7; unclear D gene. Germline CDR1 LGHDT, CDR2 YNNKEL (reference sequence). The length of the CDR3 is 14 residues. V was pared by 2 bases and J by 1 base, with 9 bases between.

The V and J genes are TRBV19 and TRBJ1-1; possible D gene TRBD1, 5 bases. Trimming removed 7 bases from V and 2 bases from J, with 11 bases in between. In germline, CDR1 is LNHDA, CDR2 SQIVND (reference sequence). The CDR3 totals 13 residues. The CDR3 is CASTRDRNTEAFF. DNA for the CDR3: TGTGCCAGTACCCGCGACAGAAACACTGAAGCTTTCTTT.

This clonotype appeared many times. The CDR3, as DNA: TGTGCCAGCAGCCAAGGGGTGGATACGCAGTATTTT. The encoded protein is CASSQGVDTQYF. The chain is built from TRBV3-1 and TRBJ2-3; D gene ambiguous. The V gene's germline CDR1 is LGHDT and CDR2 YNNKEL (reference sequence). V was cut by 1 base and J by 6 bases, with 5 bases left in between. This CDR3 contains 12 residues.